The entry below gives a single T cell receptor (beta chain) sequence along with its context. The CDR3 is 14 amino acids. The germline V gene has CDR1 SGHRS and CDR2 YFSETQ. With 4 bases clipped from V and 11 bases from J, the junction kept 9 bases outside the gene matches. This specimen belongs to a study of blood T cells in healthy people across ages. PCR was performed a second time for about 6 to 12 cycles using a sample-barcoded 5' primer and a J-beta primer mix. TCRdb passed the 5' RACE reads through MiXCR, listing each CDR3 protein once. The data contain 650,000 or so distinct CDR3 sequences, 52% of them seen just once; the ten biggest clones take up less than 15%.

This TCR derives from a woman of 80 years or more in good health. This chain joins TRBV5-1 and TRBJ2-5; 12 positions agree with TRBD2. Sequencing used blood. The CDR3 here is CASSPGLAGLEQYF. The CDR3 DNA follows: TGCGCCAGCAGCCCCGGACTAGCGGGGTTGGAGCAGTACTTC.